Following are 20 T cell receptor beta chains from one sample sequenced in a study of blood T cell repertoires in COVID-19. The protocol was immunoSEQ multiplex PCR, while the TCRdb copy is restricted to in-frame clones and leaves out a portion. The sample consists of 55,000 to 70,000 clones, 78% of them appearing once. The specimen was peripheral blood. Source of these receptors: a human donor in a cohort sampled during active COVID-19.

The chain joins TRBV2 to TRBJ2-7; 9 positions agree with TRBD2. From germline, CDR1 is SNHLY and CDR2 FYNNEI. The CDR3 spans 14 residues. The V gene end was trimmed by 6 bases and the J gene end by 2 bases; junction bases not matched to a gene: 5. The CDR3 DNA reads as TGTGCCAGCAGGATGGGCGGGAGGGCCTACGAGCAGTACTTC. As protein: CASRMGGRAYEQYF.

This clone was observed many times. This chain uses TRBV27 with TRBJ1-2; D is uncertain. Trimming stripped 5 bases from V and 8 bases from J, with 18 bases between. CDR3 length equals 14 residues. CDR1 and CDR2 from the germline V gene are MNHEY and SMNVEV (reference sequence). This chain's CDR3 is CASSQDSDSRGYTF. In DNA, the CDR3 is TGTGCCAGCAGTCAGGACTCCGACTCGAGGGGCTACACCTTC.

The V and J genes are TRBV7-9 and TRBJ2-5; 9 nucleotides line up with TRBD2. Germline CDR1 is SEHNR and CDR2 is FQNEAQ (reference sequence). The CDR3 is 16 amino acids. V gave up 5 bases and J gave up 4 bases; unmatched junction bases: 11. CDR3 DNA sequence: TGTGCCAGCAGCCTTAGACTAGCGGAGCCCCCAGAGACCCAGTACTTC. This encodes CASSLRLAEPPETQYF. Full variable domain (outside the CDR3, taken from reference TRBV7-9 and TRBJ2-5): DTGVSQNPRHKITKRGQNVTFRCDPISEHNRLYWYRQTLGQGPEFLTYFQNEAQLEKSRLLSDRFSAERPKGSFSTLEIQRTEQGDSAMYLCASSLRLAEPPETQYFGPGTRLLVL.

The chain links TRBV4-3 to TRBJ2-7, with D hard to call. In germline, CDR1 is LGHNA, CDR2 YSLEER. This CDR3 is 13 amino acids long. V gave up 0 bases and J gave up 6 bases, with 9 bases separating them. The CDR3 region is CASSQDTGSEQYF. Written as DNA, the CDR3 is TGCGCCAGCAGCCAAGATACCGGGTCCGAGCAGTACTTC.

The CDR3 bases are TGTGCCTGGAGTGGGACGGTTCGGGGTACCCAGTACTTC. Translating it yields CAWSGTVRGTQYF. V is TRBV30 and J is TRBJ2-5; D is perhaps TRBD2 (5 bases). Deletions cut 1 base from V and 8 bases from J, with 14 bases between. CDR3 length equals 13 residues. Germline V gene sequence: CDR1 GTSNPN, CDR2 SVGIG (reference sequence).

The V call is TRBV3-1 (or the pseudogene TRBV3-2), the J call TRBJ1-3; no firm D call. The germline V gene has CDR1 LGHDT and CDR2 YNNKEL (reference sequence). The germline V and J ends were trimmed by 1 base and 0 bases, with 10 bases remaining between them. The CDR3 has 16 residues. In DNA, the CDR3 is TGTGCCAGCAGCCAAGTCCAGCGGGTCTCTGGAAACACCATATATTTT. Its protein is CASSQVQRVSGNTIYF.

This chain uses TRBV7-9 with TRBJ2-7; D remains unclear. Looked up from germline, CDR1 is SEHNR and CDR2 is FQNEAQ (reference sequence). The CDR3 contains 12 residues. Trimming removed 3 bases at V and 3 bases at J, with 6 bases between. CDR3 sequence: CASSFNRYEQYF. The CDR3 DNA follows: TGTGCCAGCAGCTTTAATCGCTACGAGCAGTACTTC.

The rearrangement joins TRBV6-5 to TRBJ1-5; 8 positions match TRBD1. This CDR3 is 14 amino acids long. V trimming: 6 bases; J trimming: 9 bases; junction bases outside the gene matches: 10. Germline CDR1 and CDR2: MNHEY and SVGAGI. DNA for the CDR3: TGTGCCAGCAGCTATGGACAGGGTCTATGGCCCCAGCATTTT. The encoded protein is CASSYGQGLWPQHF.

The CDR3 sequence: CASSQEGPFANYGYTF. The CDR3 nucleotides read TGCGCCAGCAGCCAAGAGGGGCCGTTTGCTAACTATGGCTACACCTTC. The chain links TRBV4-1 to TRBJ1-2; TRBD1 might be the D (5 bases). Trimming left V 0 bases short and J 0 bases short, with 11 bases between. Looked up from germline, CDR1 is MGHRA and CDR2 is YSYEKL. CDR3 size: 16 residues.

The chain uses TRBV9 and TRBJ2-7, with a tentative D call TRBD1 (5 bases). Trimming stripped 0 bases from V and 2 bases from J, with 9 bases between. The CDR3 consists of 14 residues. CDR1 SGDLS and CDR2 YYNGEE come from the germline V gene. CDR3 in amino acids: CASSVGGHPYEQYF. In DNA, the CDR3 is TGTGCCAGCAGCGTAGGAGGACACCCCTACGAGCAGTACTTC.

The chain has TRBV3-1 (or the pseudogene TRBV3-2) and TRBJ2-7; 13 bases are a match to TRBD2. V gave up 1 base and J gave up 5 bases; unmatched junction bases: 11. The CDR3 totals 18 residues. The germline V gene encodes CDR1 LGHDT and CDR2 YNNKEL (reference sequence). The CDR3 region has the DNA TGTGCCAGCAGCCAAGGACTAGCGGGAGGATATATCCCCAACGAGCAGTACTTC. This gives the protein CASSQGLAGGYIPNEQYF.

The chain has TRBV27 and TRBJ1-1; the match to TRBD1 covers 7 bases. Germline V CDR1 and CDR2: MNHEY, SMNVEV (reference sequence). This CDR3 has 13 amino acids. Trimming removed 8 bases from V and 3 bases from J; junction bases left unmatched: 6. CDR3 DNA sequence: TGTGCCAGCGGAAGACAGGGTGACACTGAAGCTTTCTTT. It specifies CASGRQGDTEAFF.

The chain is built from TRBV18 and TRBJ2-7; a weak D match, TRBD2 (6 bases). Trimming took 3 bases from V and 4 from J, leaving 7 bases between them. Per the germline V gene, CDR1 is KGHSH and CDR2 is LQKENI. This CDR3 spans 12 amino acids. The CDR3 loop is CASSPGGYEQYF. CDR3 sequence (DNA): TGTGCCAGCTCACCGGGGGGTTACGAGCAGTACTTC.

The V and J genes are TRBV7-9 and TRBJ1-6; TRBD1 agrees at 11 bases. The CDR3 is 16 amino acids. Per the germline V gene, CDR1 is SEHNR and CDR2 is FQNEAQ (reference sequence). The V and J ends lost 4 bases and 6 bases, in that order; junction bases with no gene match: 5. The CDR3 region is CASSSEDRGLNSPLHF. The DNA for the CDR3 is TGTGCCAGCAGCTCAGAGGACAGGGGGCTTAATTCACCCCTCCACTTT.

CDR3 loop: CASSLSGTGNEKLFF. The CDR3 DNA reads as TGTGCCAGCAGTTTATCGGGGACAGGGAATGAAAAACTGTTTTTT. The chain couples TRBV28 to TRBJ1-4, with 9 bases lining up with TRBD1. The CDR3 is made up of 15 amino acids. V trimming: 1 base; J trimming: 5 bases; junction bases outside the gene matches: 2. In germline, CDR1 is MDHEN, CDR2 SYDVKM. The variable domain in full, completed from reference TRBV28 and TRBJ1-4, reads DVKVTQSSRYLVKRTGEKVFLECVQDMDHENMFWYRQDPGLGLRLIYFSYDVKMKEKGDIPEGYSVSREKKERFSLILESASTNQTSMYLCASSLSGTGNEKLFFGSGTQLSVL.

The J gene is TRBJ2-7, the V gene TRBV5-6, with D perhaps TRBD2 (7 bases). V was trimmed by 6 bases and J by 1 base, leaving 14 bases between them. Germline V gene data show CDR1 as SGHDT and CDR2 as YYEEEE. This CDR3 comprises 14 residues. As DNA, the CDR3 is TGTGCCAGCACCTTACAGGGACTATCCTACGAGCAGTACTTC. Translation: CASTLQGLSYEQYF.

The rearrangement joins TRBV10-2 to TRBJ2-7; 14 bases align to TRBD2. V was clipped by 6 bases and J by 3 bases; unmatched bases: 7. This CDR3 has 16 residues. CDR1 and CDR2 from the germline V gene are WSHSY and SAAADI. The CDR3 sequence is CASRTGTSGSIYEQYF. In DNA form, the CDR3 reads TGCGCCAGCAGGACGGGGACTAGCGGGAGTATCTACGAGCAGTACTTC.

The V call is TRBV28, the J call TRBJ1-5; D call uncertain. Germline V gene sequence: CDR1 MDHEN, CDR2 SYDVKM. The CDR3 runs to 12 residues. With 10 bases removed from V and 6 bases from J, the gap between germline ends came to 13 bases. CDR3 bases: TGTGCCACCAAAGTCGGAGGTCAGCCCCAGCATTTT. As protein: CATKVGGQPQHF. The variable domain in full, completed from reference TRBV28 and TRBJ1-5, reads DVKVTQSSRYLVKRTGEKVFLECVQDMDHENMFWYRQDPGLGLRLIYFSYDVKMKEKGDIPEGYSVSREKKERFSLILESASTNQTSMYLCATKVGGQPQHFGDGTRLSIL.

This clone occurred once. The V and J genes are TRBV3-1 (or the pseudogene TRBV3-2) and TRBJ2-3, with 9 bases identical to TRBD2. With 1 base clipped from V and 8 bases from J, the junction kept 10 bases outside the gene matches. The germline V gene has CDR1 LGHDT and CDR2 YNNKEL (reference sequence). This CDR3 region has 16 residues. The CDR3 DNA reads as TGTGCCAGCAGCCAAGCTGGGGCGGGGGGGCGTGGTACGCAGTATTTT. Its translation is CASSQAGAGGRGTQYF.

The chain carries TRBV18 and TRBJ2-7, with TRBD1 identical over 11 bases. The CDR3 covers 15 residues. Per the germline V gene, CDR1 is KGHSH and CDR2 is LQKENI. The V and J ends lost 1 base and 3 bases, in that order; junction bases with no gene match: 2. CDR3 DNA: TGTGCCAGCTCACCACGGACAGGGGGCAGCTACGAGCAGTACTTC. Protein: CASSPRTGGSYEQYF.